These 9 T cell receptor beta chains originate from one sample sequenced in a study of CD8 T cells in Susac syndrome. With random hexamers, roughly 0.45 to 1 ug RNA was reverse transcribed. One entry per CDR3 protein, called by TCRdb with MiXCR from the immunoSEQ multiplex PCR reads. The sample yields 150,000 to 200,000 distinct CDR3 sequences, around 90% seen once. The sample consisted of CD4+ T cells from PBMCs. All receptors come from a human donor with Susac syndrome.

V and J are TRBV25-1 and TRBJ2-5; D might be TRBD2 (5 bases). Germline V CDR1 and CDR2: MGHDK, SYGVNS. The CDR3 loop spans 14 amino acids. The V end lost 6 bases, the J end lost 1 base, and 12 bases lay between the germline ends. The CDR3 sequence: CASSGMAGQETQYF. The CDR3 DNA reads TGTGCCAGCAGCGGGATGGCGGGCCAAGAGACCCAGTACTTC.

This chain connects TRBV21-1 to TRBJ2-5. TRBV21-1 corresponds to a pseudogene. This CDR3 contains 14 residues. Here the CDR3 reads CASSKNSSWETQYF. DNA for the CDR3: TGTGCCAGCAGCAAAAATAGCAGTTGGGAGACCCAGTACTTC.

V usage is TRBV11-2 and J usage is TRBJ2-7; 12 bases fit TRBD1. The germline V gene encodes CDR1 SGHAT and CDR2 FQNNGV. The CDR3 is made up of 15 amino acids. With V trimmed by 6 bases and J by 4 bases, 7 bases remained unmatched. CDR3 protein: CASREGQGATYEQYF. DNA of the CDR3: TGTGCCAGCAGGGAGGGACAGGGGGCAACGTACGAGCAGTACTTC.

V is TRBV19 and J is TRBJ2-2; the D is unclear. The V gene's germline CDR1 is LNHDA and CDR2 SQIVND (reference sequence). V was cut by 1 base and J by 0 bases, with 3 bases left in between. The length of the CDR3 is 14 residues. Here the CDR3 reads CASSIGTNTGELFF. DNA of the CDR3: TGTGCCAGTAGTATAGGGACGAACACCGGGGAGCTGTTTTTT.

The V call is TRBV6-5, the J call TRBJ2-1; possibly TRBD1 or TRBD2 for D (5 bases each). V was cut by 5 bases and J by 8 bases, with 16 bases left in between. Per germline, CDR1 MNHEY and CDR2 SVGAGI. This CDR3 comprises 14 residues. Here the CDR3 reads CASSRGRRSDEQFF. CDR3 in DNA: TGTGCCAGCAGTAGGGGACGGAGGAGCGATGAGCAGTTCTTC.

V gene TRBV12-3 or TRBV12-4 combines with J gene TRBJ1-1; D not certain. The CDR3 consists of 15 residues. The V gene lost 0 bases and the J gene lost 0 bases, with 8 bases spanning the gap. Here the CDR3 DNA reads TGTGCCAGCAGTTTAGCGCGACGTCTGAACACTGAAGCTTTCTTT. This gives the protein CASSLARRLNTEAFF.

J is TRBJ1-5 and V is TRBV18, with 9 bases fitting TRBD1. Germline CDR1 reads KGHSH; CDR2 reads LQKENI. The CDR3 loop spans 14 amino acids. V was clipped by 4 bases and J by 6 bases; unmatched bases: 4. DNA for the CDR3: TGTGCCAGCTCACGGACAGGGGTGGTTCAGCCCCAGCATTTT. It is translated as CASSRTGVVQPQHF.

The chain has TRBV27 and TRBJ2-5, with D perhaps matching TRBD2 (5 bases). Per the germline V gene, CDR1 is MNHEY and CDR2 is SMNVEV (reference sequence). V was shortened by 5 bases and J by 5 bases, with 18 bases between the two germline ends. The CDR3 spans 15 residues. The CDR3 DNA reads TGTGCCAGCAGTCCTCTTATTAGTGGGGAGGAGACCCAGTACTTC. Amino acids: CASSPLISGEETQYF.

The chain uses TRBV28 and TRBJ2-6; D unclear. The CDR3 length is 14 residues. V shed 5 bases and J shed 4 bases, with 9 bases lying between them. Germline CDR1 MDHEN, CDR2 SYDVKM. The CDR3 sequence is CASSTHSGANVLTF. For the CDR3, the DNA is TGTGCCAGCAGTACCCATTCGGGGGCCAACGTCCTGACTTTC.